This TCR beta chain was profiled in a study of early T cells in non-severe SARS-CoV-2 infection. Tagging with unique molecular identifiers was applied to individual cDNA molecules. MiXCR was run by TCRdb on the 5' RACE reads, yielding one entry per CDR3 protein. The sample contains roughly 86,000 distinct CDR3 sequences, roughly 14% of which appear only once. The sequence was obtained from an adult who was a healthcare worker with PCR-confirmed SARS-CoV-2 infection or an uninfected control (not recorded which). The sample comprised whole blood.

CDR3 in amino acids: CSAPSGGAWFF. In DNA form, the CDR3 reads TGCAGTGCACCGAGCGGGGGGGCTTGGTTCTTC. This chain uses TRBV20-1 with TRBJ2-1; 10 positions agree with TRBD2. The CDR3 totals 11 residues. V lost 6 bases to trimming and J lost 15 bases; unmatched junction nucleotides: 8. Germline CDR1 DFQATT, CDR2 SNEGSKA (reference sequence).